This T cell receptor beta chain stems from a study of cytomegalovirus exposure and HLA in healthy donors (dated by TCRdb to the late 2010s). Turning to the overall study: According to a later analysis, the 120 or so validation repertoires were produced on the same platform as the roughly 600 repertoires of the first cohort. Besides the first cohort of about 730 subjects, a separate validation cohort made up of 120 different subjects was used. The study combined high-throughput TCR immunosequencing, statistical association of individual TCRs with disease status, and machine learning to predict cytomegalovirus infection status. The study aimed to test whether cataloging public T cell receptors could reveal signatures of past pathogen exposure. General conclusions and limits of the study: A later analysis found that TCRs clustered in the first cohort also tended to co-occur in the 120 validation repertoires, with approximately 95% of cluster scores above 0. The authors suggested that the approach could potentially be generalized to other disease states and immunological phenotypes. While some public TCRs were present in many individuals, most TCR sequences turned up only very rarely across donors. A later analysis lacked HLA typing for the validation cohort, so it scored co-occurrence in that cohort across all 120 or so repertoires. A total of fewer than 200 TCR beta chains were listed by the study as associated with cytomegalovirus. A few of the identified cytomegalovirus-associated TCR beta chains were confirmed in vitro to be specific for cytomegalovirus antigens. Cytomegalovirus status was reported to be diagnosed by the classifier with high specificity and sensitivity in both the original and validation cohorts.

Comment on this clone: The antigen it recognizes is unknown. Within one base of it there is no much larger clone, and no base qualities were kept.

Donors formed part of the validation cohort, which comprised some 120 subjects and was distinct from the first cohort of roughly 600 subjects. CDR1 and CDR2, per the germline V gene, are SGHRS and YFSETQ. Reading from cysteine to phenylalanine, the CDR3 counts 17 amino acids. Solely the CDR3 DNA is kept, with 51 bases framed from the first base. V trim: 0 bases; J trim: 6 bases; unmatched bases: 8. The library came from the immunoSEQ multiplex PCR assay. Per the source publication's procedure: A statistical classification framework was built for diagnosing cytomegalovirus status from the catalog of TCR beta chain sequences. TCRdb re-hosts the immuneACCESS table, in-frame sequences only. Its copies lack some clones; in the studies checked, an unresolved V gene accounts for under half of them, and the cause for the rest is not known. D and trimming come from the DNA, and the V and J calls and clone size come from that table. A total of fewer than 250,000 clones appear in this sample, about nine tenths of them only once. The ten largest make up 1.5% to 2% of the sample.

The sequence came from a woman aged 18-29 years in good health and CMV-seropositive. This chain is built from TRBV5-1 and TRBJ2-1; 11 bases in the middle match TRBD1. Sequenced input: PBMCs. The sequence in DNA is TGCGCCAGCAGCTTGGTAGTGGACAGGGGGCGCGGCAATGAGCAGTTCTTC. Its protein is CASSLVVDRGRGNEQFF. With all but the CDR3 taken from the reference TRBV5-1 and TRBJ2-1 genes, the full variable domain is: KAGVTQTPRYLIKTRGQQVTLSCSPISGHRSVSWYQQTPGQGLQFLFEYFSETQRNKGNFPGRFSGRQFSNSRSEMNVSTLELGDSALYLCASSLVVDRGRGNEQFFGPGTRLTVL.